Following are 2 T cell receptor beta chains from one sample sequenced in a study of CD8 T cells in Susac syndrome. About 0.45 to 1 ug RNA was reverse transcribed with random hexamers. One entry per CDR3 protein, called by TCRdb with MiXCR from the immunoSEQ multiplex PCR reads. The data contain approximately 87,000 distinct CDR3 sequences, around 96% of them seen just once; the ten biggest clones take up more than 0.35%. Sequencing used CD8+ T cells from PBMCs. Every receptor here comes from a human donor with Susac syndrome.

This chain connects TRBV28 to TRBJ2-7; D unclear. Germline CDR1 reads MDHEN; CDR2 reads SYDVKM. The ends were cut back, 8 bases at V and 0 bases at J, with 2 bases in the middle. The CDR3 totals 10 residues. CDR3 bases: TGTGCCAGCTTCTCCTACGAGCAGTACTTC. Amino acids: CASFSYEQYF.

The chain couples TRBV27 to TRBJ1-1, with D perhaps matching TRBD1 (5 bases). V was trimmed by 3 bases and J by 5 bases, leaving 13 bases between them. CDR1 and CDR2 (germline): MNHEY, SMNVEV (reference sequence). The CDR3 is made up of 14 amino acids. CDR3 sequence (DNA): TGTGCCAGCAGTTTCATTGGGGGTAGTACTGAAGCTTTCTTT. Its protein product is CASSFIGGSTEAFF.